The entry below gives a single T cell receptor beta chain sequence along with its context. Its antigen is unknown. Method: immunoSEQ multiplex PCR; TCRdb's copy keeps in-frame clones and lacks some. The sample yields around 130,000 clones, roughly 92% seen once. The data were obtained in a study of T cell responses to AZD1222 COVID-19 vaccine. Study information: Combined were second doses at about 4 or about 12 weeks. Study-level results: Baseline seropositivity characterized only a handful of AZD1222 recipients. Rises in breadth and depth of Spike-specific TCRs came after two AZD1222 doses. Repertoire samples came only from after the peak T cell response.

Deletions cut 2 bases from V and 0 bases from J, with 11 bases between. The CDR3 has 15 residues. The germline gives CDR1 MNHEY, CDR2 SVGEGT. The rearrangement links TRBV6-2 or TRBV6-3 to TRBJ2-7, with D possibly TRBD2 on 6 matching bases. The sequence was obtained from an adult in good health. Sequencing was performed on peripheral blood, taken on day 0 of AZD1222 vaccination. The CDR3 region has the DNA TGTGCCAGCAGTTACCCACGGGACTTCTCCTACGAGCAGTACTTC. Its protein product is CASSYPRDFSYEQYF.